These 27 T cell receptor beta chains share one sample of origin, sequenced in a study of patients and donors after allogeneic stem cell transplantation. A single record per CDR3 protein comes from TCRdb applying MiXCR to the RT-PCR reads. The table records about 960,000 distinct CDR3 sequences, roughly 18% of them present only once. The sequenced sample was blood, either unsorted or a sorted T cell fraction (not recorded which). Receptors were obtained from a human donor who was either an allogeneic HSCT recipient or a stem cell or donor lymphocyte infusion donor (not recorded which). It is not recorded whose cells these are; they may come from a transplant donor.

This clonotype appeared many times. The chain carries TRBV12-3 or TRBV12-4 and TRBJ1-2, with D possibly being TRBD1 (5 bases). The CDR3 loop spans 14 amino acids. V was shortened by 0 bases and J by 4 bases, with 9 bases between the two germline ends. The CDR3 spells CASSLAPGIYGYTF. DNA for the CDR3: TGTGCCAGCAGTTTAGCACCAGGGATCTATGGCTACACCTTC.

This clonotype came up a few times. The gene calls are TRBV4-1 and TRBJ1-1; D possibly corresponds to TRBD1 (5 bases). The V end lost 1 base, the J end lost 2 bases, and 8 bases lay between the germline ends. This CDR3 has 14 residues. Germline-derived CDR1 and CDR2 are MGHRA and YSYEKL. CDR3 amino acids: CASSQAGINTEAFF. CDR3 in DNA: TGCGCCAGCAGCCAAGCAGGGATCAACACTGAAGCTTTCTTT.

The chain combines TRBV25-1 with TRBJ2-2, with TRBD1 matching over 12 bases. Germline V CDR1 and CDR2: MGHDK, SYGVNS. J gave up 7 bases and V 4 bases, and 10 bases lay outside the gene matches. The CDR3 length is 17 residues. The CDR3 DNA reads as TGTGCCAGCAGTGGCGCCCCGGGACAGGGGGCTTTCGGGGAGCTGTTTTTT. It translates to CASSGAPGQGAFGELFF.

This clonotype was detected a few times. The chain recombines TRBV9 with TRBJ2-1, with 9 bases aligning to TRBD2. The CDR3 has 15 residues. Germline CDR1 and CDR2: SGDLS and YYNGEE. V gave up 0 bases and J gave up 9 bases; unmatched junction bases: 7. The CDR3 here is CASSVEERGASEQFF. CDR3 nucleotide sequence: TGTGCCAGCAGCGTAGAAGAGCGGGGGGCCAGTGAGCAGTTCTTC.

At least ten counts were recorded for this clonotype. This sequence joins TRBV5-1 and TRBJ2-1; tentative D call: TRBD2 (6 bases). This CDR3 spans 16 amino acids. V was trimmed by 0 bases and J by 4 bases, leaving 14 bases between them. Per the germline V gene, CDR1 is SGHRS and CDR2 is YFSETQ. CDR3 in amino acids: CASSLVGGAIYNEQFF. CDR3 sequence (DNA): TGCGCCAGCAGCTTGGTGGGGGGAGCAATATACAATGAGCAGTTCTTC.

This clonotype has a handful of counts. V is TRBV11-2 and J is TRBJ2-7, with D perhaps TRBD2 (6 bases). V was pared by 2 bases and J by 3 bases, with 11 bases between. Germline-derived CDR1 and CDR2 are SGHAT and FQNNGV. The CDR3 is 14 amino acids. CDR3 loop: CASSLRGSDYEQYF. CDR3 coding DNA: TGTGCCAGCAGCTTACGGGGGTCTGACTACGAGCAGTACTTC.

V gene TRBV12-3 or TRBV12-4 combines with J gene TRBJ1-5; weak D call: TRBD1 (5 bases). The CDR3 length is 15 residues. Trimming pared 2 bases from V and 2 bases from J, leaving 10 bases between. This chain's CDR3 is CASSLKGFRNQPQHF. In DNA form, the CDR3 reads TGTGCCAGCAGTTTAAAGGGGTTCCGCAATCAGCCCCAGCATTTT.

This clonotype was observed a single time. This chain joins TRBV30 and TRBJ2-5; 15 nucleotides align to TRBD2. From germline, CDR1 is GTSNPN and CDR2 SVGIG (reference sequence). There are 16 residues in the CDR3. V gave up 4 bases and J gave up 5 bases; unmatched junction bases: 8. In nucleotides, the CDR3 is TGTGCCTGGACATCTGGGACTAGCGGGGGGCCGGAGACCCAGTACTTC. Its translation is CAWTSGTSGGPETQYF.

This rearrangement joins TRBV5-1 to TRBJ2-2, with 11 bases aligning to TRBD2. The CDR3 spans 18 residues. Germline V gene lookup returns CDR1 SGHRS and CDR2 YFSETQ. V lost 3 bases, J lost 5 bases, and 12 bases stayed unmatched. The CDR3 region has the DNA TGCGCCAGCAGCTCCAGACTAGCGGGGACCTCGAGTACCGGGGAGCTGTTTTTT. This sequence encodes CASSSRLAGTSSTGELFF.

The CDR3 DNA follows: TGTGCCAGCAGTTTAGGAGACCGGGGGATATATAATTCACCCCTCCACTTT. Translated: CASSLGDRGIYNSPLHF. The chain uses TRBV27 and TRBJ1-6, with D possibly being TRBD1 (5 bases). This CDR3 contains 17 residues. Trimming removed 2 bases from V and 4 bases from J, with 15 bases in between. Germline V gene sequence: CDR1 MNHEY, CDR2 SMNVEV (reference sequence).

The gene calls are TRBV20-1 and TRBJ2-7, with 7 nucleotides matching TRBD2. Germline V gene sequence: CDR1 DFQATT, CDR2 SNEGSKA (reference sequence). CDR3 length: 14 residues. V lost 4 bases, J lost 2 bases, and 8 bases stayed unmatched. CDR3 residues: CSANGLAEPYEQYF. The CDR3 DNA reads as TGCAGTGCTAACGGGCTAGCGGAACCCTACGAGCAGTACTTC.

This clonotype was detected only a few times. The rearrangement uses TRBV9 and TRBJ2-7; D is undetermined. The CDR3 spans 14 residues. Germline CDR1 SGDLS, CDR2 YYNGEE. Trimming removed 4 bases at V and 4 bases at J, with 15 bases between. DNA for the CDR3: TGTGCCAGCAGCCCCCGGCCGCAGCGATACGAGCAGTACTTC. Its translation is CASSPRPQRYEQYF.

The chain carries TRBV7-6 and TRBJ2-7; D gene unclear. The V gene lost 5 bases and the J gene lost 5 bases, with 22 bases spanning the gap. There are 16 residues in the CDR3. Germline CDR1 is SGHVS and CDR2 is FNYEAQ. The CDR3 DNA follows: TGTGCCAGCAGCACCAACTTTAGGACGTCTGGGGACGAGCAGTACTTC. Its protein is CASSTNFRTSGDEQYF.

This chain joins TRBV6-1 and TRBJ1-1, with 10 positions matching TRBD1. The V gene's germline CDR1 is MNHNS and CDR2 SASEGT. The CDR3 length is 16 residues. V gave up 5 bases and J gave up 3 bases; unmatched junction bases: 9. The CDR3 DNA sequence: TGTGCCAGCAGTCCATTTGGACAGGGGGTGGACACTGAAGCTTTCTTT. Protein product: CASSPFGQGVDTEAFF.

This clonotype was recorded a few times. The chain recombines TRBV6-2 or TRBV6-3 with TRBJ2-1; perhaps TRBD1 as D (6 bases). Germline V lookup: CDR1 MNHEY, CDR2 SVGEGT. The V end lost 4 bases, the J end lost 9 bases, and 13 bases lay between the germline ends. This CDR3 spans 13 amino acids. CDR3: CASSSDRFTEQFF. CDR3 sequence (DNA): TGTGCCAGCAGTTCAGACAGGTTCACTGAGCAGTTCTTC.

V gene TRBV9 combines with J gene TRBJ2-7; 11 bases are a match to TRBD2. V was clipped by 0 bases and J by 6 bases; unmatched bases: 2. The CDR3 is 14 residues long. Germline V lookup: CDR1 SGDLS, CDR2 YYNGEE. The CDR3: CASSVDTSGSEQYF. The DNA for the CDR3 is TGTGCCAGCAGCGTAGATACTAGCGGGAGCGAGCAGTACTTC.

This clonotype was picked up many times. The CDR3 sequence: CASSARQVYGYTF. CDR3 bases: TGTGCCAGCAGTGCCCGACAGGTCTATGGCTACACCTTC. The chain couples TRBV2 to TRBJ1-2, with D perhaps TRBD1 (6 bases). The V end was cut by 4 bases, the J end by 4 bases, with 10 bases between. The CDR3 spans 13 residues. The germline V gene encodes CDR1 SNHLY and CDR2 FYNNEI. The full variable domain, in which reference TRBV2 and TRBJ1-2 provide the parts outside the CDR3, is EPEVTQTPSHQVTQMGQEVILRCVPISNHLYFYWYRQILGQKVEFLVSFYNNEISEKSEIFDDQFSVERPDGSNFTLKIRSTKLEDSAMYFCASSARQVYGYTFGSGTRLTVV.

The V call is TRBV5-1, the J call TRBJ2-2, with TRBD1 as a possible D gene (6 bases). The CDR3 length is 15 residues. CDR1 SGHRS and CDR2 YFSETQ come from the germline V gene. V shed 4 bases and J shed 2 bases, with 12 bases lying between them. CDR3 sequence (DNA): TGCGCCAGCAGCATACTACAGGGTAACACCGGGGAGCTGTTTTTT. This gives the protein CASSILQGNTGELFF.

This clonotype appeared a few times. V gene TRBV9 combines with J gene TRBJ2-1; D remains ambiguous. Per germline, CDR1 SGDLS and CDR2 YYNGEE. The CDR3 length is 14 residues. Trimming removed 4 bases from V and 8 bases from J, with 16 bases in between. The CDR3 here is CASSSALEFDEQFF. Here the CDR3 DNA reads TGTGCCAGCAGCTCGGCTTTGGAGTTCGATGAGCAGTTCTTC.

The CDR3 DNA reads as TGTGCCAGCAGCGTAGCTCCCAGCGGGAGGGCCGGGGACAATGAGCAGTTCTTC. Residues: CASSVAPSGRAGDNEQFF. This rearrangement joins TRBV9 to TRBJ2-1, with 10 positions matching TRBD2. With 0 bases clipped from V and 5 bases from J, the junction kept 11 bases outside the gene matches. CDR1 SGDLS and CDR2 YYNGEE come from the germline V gene. CDR3 length: 18 residues. Using reference TRBV9 and TRBJ2-1 for the parts outside the CDR3, the full variable domain is DSGVTQTPKHLITATGQRVTLRCSPRSGDLSVYWYQQSLDQGLQFLIQYYNGEERAKGNILERFSAQQFPDLHSELNLSSLELGDSALYFCASSVAPSGRAGDNEQFFGPGTRLTVL.

This clonotype was detected only a few times. The V call is TRBV20-1, the J call TRBJ2-7; 8 bases are a match to TRBD2. The CDR3 has 14 residues. Germline CDR1 reads DFQATT; CDR2 reads SNEGSKA (reference sequence). V was clipped by 3 bases and J by 3 bases; unmatched bases: 7. The CDR3 DNA is TGCAGTGCTAGGCTAGCGGGTGGAAGCTACGAGCAGTACTTC. Amino acids: CSARLAGGSYEQYF.

This clonotype appeared a single time. This chain joins TRBV5-4 and TRBJ2-3; TRBD2 is a possible D gene (7 bases). This CDR3 comprises 14 residues. The germline CDR1 and CDR2 sequences are SGHNT and YYREEE (reference sequence). Between the trimmed V and J ends, which lost 6 bases and 4 bases, there was a span of 15 bases. CDR3 amino acids: CASMTRGGPDTQYF. The CDR3 region has the DNA TGTGCCAGCATGACTAGGGGGGGCCCAGATACGCAGTATTTT.

This clonotype was found once. The CDR3 reads CASSVGGGLWNTEAFF. As DNA, the CDR3 is TGTGCCAGCAGCGTAGGGGGAGGTCTTTGGAACACTGAAGCTTTCTTT. The chain combines TRBV9 with TRBJ1-1; the D is unclear. The germline V gene has CDR1 SGDLS and CDR2 YYNGEE. Trimming removed 0 bases from V and 1 base from J, with 13 bases in between. The CDR3 totals 16 residues. The variable domain in full, completed from reference TRBV9 and TRBJ1-1, reads DSGVTQTPKHLITATGQRVTLRCSPRSGDLSVYWYQQSLDQGLQFLIQYYNGEERAKGNILERFSAQQFPDLHSELNLSSLELGDSALYFCASSVGGGLWNTEAFFGQGTRLTVV.

There are a few counts of this clonotype. The chain joins TRBV4-2 to TRBJ2-5; 16 nucleotides align to TRBD2. V trimming: 4 bases; J trimming: 4 bases; junction bases outside the gene matches: 12. The CDR3 totals 19 residues. Germline CDR1 LGHNA, CDR2 YNFKEQ. The CDR3 region has the DNA TGTGCCAGCAGCCGCCATACCGGGACTAGCGGGGGGGTCGGAGAGACCCAGTACTTC. It specifies CASSRHTGTSGGVGETQYF.

This clonotype was detected only a few times. The V gene is TRBV20-1, the J gene TRBJ2-1, with TRBD2 matching 7 bases. The ends lost 6 bases at V and 9 bases at J; junction bases unmatched: 14. The CDR3 sequence is 14 residues long. Germline V gene sequence: CDR1 DFQATT, CDR2 SNEGSKA (reference sequence). The CDR3 loop reads CSALGLMPVTEQFF. The CDR3 DNA sequence: TGCAGTGCACTGGGACTAATGCCGGTCACTGAGCAGTTCTTC.

V and J are TRBV2 and TRBJ2-7; perhaps TRBD1 as D (6 bases). This CDR3 has 15 amino acids. In germline, CDR1 is SNHLY, CDR2 FYNNEI. Trimming removed 2 bases from V and 3 bases from J, with 14 bases in between. The CDR3 bases are TGTGCCAGCAGTGAAACCCGGGACATACGCTACGAGCAGTACTTC. This codes for CASSETRDIRYEQYF.

A single count supports this clonotype. The CDR3 DNA is TGTGCCAGCAGCTTAGTTCCGTCCTCTGGGGCCAACGTCCTGACTTTC. Amino acids: CASSLVPSSGANVLTF. J is TRBJ2-6 and V is TRBV11-2; no clear D gene. CDR3 length: 16 residues. With 1 base removed from V and 0 bases from J, the gap between germline ends came to 7 bases. The germline V gene encodes CDR1 SGHAT and CDR2 FQNNGV.